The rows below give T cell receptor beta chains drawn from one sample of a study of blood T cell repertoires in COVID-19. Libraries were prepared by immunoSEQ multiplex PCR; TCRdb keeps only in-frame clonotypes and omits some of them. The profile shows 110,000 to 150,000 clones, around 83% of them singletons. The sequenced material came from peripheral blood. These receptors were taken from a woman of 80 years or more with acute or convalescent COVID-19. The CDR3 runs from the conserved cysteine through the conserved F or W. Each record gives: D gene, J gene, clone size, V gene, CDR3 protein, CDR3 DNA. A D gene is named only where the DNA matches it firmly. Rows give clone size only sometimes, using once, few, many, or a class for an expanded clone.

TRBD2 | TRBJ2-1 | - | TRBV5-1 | CASSLRLAGGNEQFF | TGCGCCAGCAGCTTGAGACTAGCGGGGGGCAATGAGCAGTTCTTC
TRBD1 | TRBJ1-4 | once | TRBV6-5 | CASSSTGGFEKLFF | TGTGCCAGCAGTTCGACAGGGGGCTTTGAAAAACTGTTTTTT
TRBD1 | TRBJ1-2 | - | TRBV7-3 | CASSLLPGGTSDYGYTF | TGTGCCAGCAGCTTACTTCCAGGGGGGACCAGCGACTATGGCTACACCTTC
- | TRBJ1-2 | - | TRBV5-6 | CASSPLRGSGYTF | TGTGCCAGCAGCCCACTTCGTGGTAGTGGCTACACCTTC
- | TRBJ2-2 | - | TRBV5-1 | CASSPGWTPGGELFF | TGCGCCAGCAGCCCCGGTTGGACTCCTGGCGGGGAGCTGTTTTTT
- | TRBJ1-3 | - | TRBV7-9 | CASSLSAGEGNTIYF | TGTGCCAGCAGCCTCAGCGCGGGGGAAGGAAACACCATATATTTT
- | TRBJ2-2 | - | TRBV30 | CAWSAALITGELFF | TGTGCCTGGAGTGCCGCGCTTATCACCGGGGAGCTGTTTTTT
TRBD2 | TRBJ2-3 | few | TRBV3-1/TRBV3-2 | CASSHRLAGSIDTQYF | TGTGCCAGCAGCCATAGACTAGCGGGGAGTATAGATACGCAGTATTTT
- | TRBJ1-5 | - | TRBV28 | CASRPPGHVGPMGGDQPQHF | TGTGCCAGCAGACCGCCAGGACACGTCGGACCCATGGGCGGCGATCAGCCCCAGCATTTT
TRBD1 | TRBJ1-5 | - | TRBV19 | CASSLGQGVTWAQHF | TGTGCCAGTAGCTTGGGACAGGGGGTGACCTGGGCCCAGCATTTT
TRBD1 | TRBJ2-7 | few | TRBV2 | CASSPQGGSEDEQYF | TGTGCCAGCAGCCCTCAAGGGGGCTCGGAGGACGAGCAGTACTTC
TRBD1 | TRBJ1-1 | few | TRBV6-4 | CASSLEAGGLAEAFF | TGTGCCAGCAGTCTAGAAGCAGGGGGGTTAGCTGAAGCTTTCTTT
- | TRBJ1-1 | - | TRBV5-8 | CASRPGQAMNTEAFF | TGTGCCAGCAGACCAGGCCAGGCCATGAACACTGAAGCTTTCTTT
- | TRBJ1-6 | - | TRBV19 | CATRGSLYNSPLHF | TGTGCCACCAGGGGCAGTCTTTATAATTCACCCCTCCACTTT
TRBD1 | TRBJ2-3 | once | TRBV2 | CASSRQGRADTQYF | TGTGCCAGCAGTCGACAGGGCCGGGCAGATACGCAGTATTTT
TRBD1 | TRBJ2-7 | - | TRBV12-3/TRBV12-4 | CASSRDSSYEQYF | TGTGCCAGCAGTCGGGACAGCTCCTACGAGCAGTACTTC
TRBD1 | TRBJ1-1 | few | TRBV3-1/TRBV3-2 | CASSHPTGTGLATEAFF | TGTGCCAGCAGCCACCCGACCGGGACAGGGTTGGCCACTGAAGCTTTCTTT
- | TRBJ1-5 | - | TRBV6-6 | CASSDPTGGDQPQHF | TGTGCCAGCAGCGACCCGACAGGAGGTGATCAGCCCCAGCATTTT
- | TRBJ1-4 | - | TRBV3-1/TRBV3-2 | CASSPYGIGDEKLFF | TGTGCCAGCAGCCCCTACGGGATTGGGGATGAAAAACTGTTTTTT
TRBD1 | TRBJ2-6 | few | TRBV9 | CASSDYDRGENSGANVLTF | TGTGCCAGCAGCGATTATGACAGGGGGGAAAACTCTGGGGCCAACGTCCTGACTTTC
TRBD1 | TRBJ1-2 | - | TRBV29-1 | CSVEEGWTGEVGYTF | TGCAGCGTTGAAGAAGGTTGGACAGGGGAGGTTGGCTACACCTTC
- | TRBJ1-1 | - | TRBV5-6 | CASSLDPQATEAFF | TGTGCCAGCAGCTTGGACCCGCAGGCCACTGAAGCTTTCTTT
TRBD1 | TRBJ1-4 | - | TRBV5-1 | CASSLPDRGNSFEKLFF | TGCGCCAGCAGCTTACCGGACAGGGGGAATTCTTTTGAAAAACTGTTTTTT
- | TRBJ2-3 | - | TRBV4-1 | CASSQEGAGTDTQYF | TGCGCCAGCAGCCAAGAAGGGGCTGGGACAGATACGCAGTATTTT
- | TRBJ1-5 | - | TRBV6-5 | CASTTTSNQPQHF | TGTGCCAGCACCACAACTAGCAATCAGCCCCAGCATTTT
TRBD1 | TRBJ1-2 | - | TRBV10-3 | CAISENTGGGYTF | TGTGCCATCAGTGAAAATACAGGGGGTGGCTACACCTTC
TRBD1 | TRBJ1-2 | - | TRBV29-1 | CSVERQGAGGYTF | TGCAGCGTTGAAAGGCAGGGGGCGGGTGGCTACACCTTC
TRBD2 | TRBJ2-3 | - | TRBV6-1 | CASSEVGGGAIDTQYF | TGTGCCAGCAGTGAAGTGGGCGGGGGGGCCATTGATACGCAGTATTTT
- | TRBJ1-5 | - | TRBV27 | CASSLSRGSNQPQHF | TGTGCCAGCAGTTTATCGAGGGGGAGCAATCAGCCCCAGCATTTT